This TCR beta chain comes out of a study of identical twins. This clonotype has ten or more counts. TCRdb re-analysed the 5' RACE reads in MiXCR, keeping a single row per CDR3 protein. The sample includes 500,000 or so distinct CDR3 sequences, approximately 15% of them seen just once. These data were also reused for a study on yellow fever vaccine responses in identical twins.

The clonotype originates from a woman under 30 in good health. Sequences were obtained from CD4+ T cells sorted from blood.

For the CDR3, the DNA is TGTGCCAGCTCCGATCGGCGTCCGAAAGAGCAGTACTTC. Amino acids: CASSDRRPKEQYF. This chain links TRBV6-2 or TRBV6-3 with TRBJ2-7; unclear D gene. V was shortened by 8 bases and J by 7 bases, with 18 bases between the two germline ends. Per germline, CDR1 MNHEY and CDR2 SVGEGT. This CDR3 spans 13 amino acids.